This TCR beta chain appears in the sequencing data of a study of T cells in Graves' hyperthyroidism and ophthalmopathy. RNA transcripts provided the source from which TCR beta CDR3 regions were amplified. A first-round RT-PCR of the TCR CDR3 used the HTBI primer set. A single record per CDR3 protein comes from TCRdb applying MiXCR to the multiplex PCR reads. This table holds over 200,000 distinct CDR3 sequences, roughly 15% found once. Broader study findings: In validation, the model predicted ophthalmopathy. These predictions came a median approximately six months before onset. The authors' 13 V-J model separated ophthalmopathy from stable hyperthyroidism.

This CDR3 is built from 13 residues. In germline, CDR1 is SQVTM, CDR2 ANQGSEA. V was clipped by 5 bases and J by 2 bases, with 11 bases between them. Concerning this clonotype: Its antigen is still unknown.

These patients, aged 18 to 65, had recently diagnosed hyperthyroidism lasting under 2 months. V usage is TRBV29-1 and J usage is TRBJ2-3, with D possibly being TRBD1 (6 bases). Sample: blood. The TCR was taken from a man aged 50-59 years with Graves' hyperthyroidism. CDR3 bases: TGCAGCGTTATGACAGGCATCACAGATACGCAGTATTTT. Amino acid sequence: CSVMTGITDTQYF.